The next 7 T cell receptor beta chains were all read from a single sample in a study of OX40 agonist ivuxolimab in advanced cancers. The table came from immunoSEQ multiplex PCR; TCRdb's copy has only in-frame clones and leaves some out. Counted here are some 65,000 clones, around 90% occurring once; the ten biggest clones make up around 2.9%. The sample was CD4+ or CD8+ T cells sorted from blood, taken in a trial of the OX40 agonist ivuxolimab. These receptors were taken from an adult with an advanced solid tumor such as melanoma, head and neck, liver or kidney cancer.

CDR3 nucleotides: TGTGCCAGCAGCTCCCGACTTGCGGGGGGCTCATTCGGCTACAATGAGCAGTTCTTC. As protein: CASSSRLAGGSFGYNEQFF. The chain carries TRBV7-9 and TRBJ2-1; 8 bases are shared with TRBD2. V gave up 4 bases and J gave up 3 bases; unmatched junction bases: 17. Germline V lookup: CDR1 SEHNR, CDR2 FQNEAQ (reference sequence). The length of the CDR3 is 19 residues.

J is TRBJ2-2 and V is TRBV5-1; D possibly corresponds to TRBD1 (5 bases). Germline V gene lookup returns CDR1 SGHRS and CDR2 YFSETQ. The CDR3 spans 14 residues. Trimming removed 5 bases from V and 4 bases from J, with 12 bases in between. CDR3 sequence (DNA): TGCGCCAGCAGAGGGGTGGTTAGCACCGGGGAGCTGTTTTTT. Translation: CASRGVVSTGELFF.

The V gene is TRBV27, the J gene TRBJ2-4; possible D gene TRBD2, 7 bases. Germline V lookup: CDR1 MNHEY, CDR2 SMNVEV (reference sequence). The length of the CDR3 is 16 residues. Trimming removed 4 bases from V and 1 base from J, with 14 bases in between. CDR3 in amino acids: CASSSIGGAAKNIQYF. The DNA of the CDR3 is TGTGCCAGCAGTTCCATAGGGGGGGCGGCCAAAAACATTCAGTACTTC.

The chain joins TRBV11-2 to TRBJ1-4; D may be TRBD1 (6 bases). Trimming removed 5 bases at V and 4 bases at J, with 8 bases between. This CDR3 region has 13 residues. In germline, CDR1 is SGHAT, CDR2 FQNNGV. CDR3 DNA sequence: TGTGCCAGCAGCAAGGGGGTTAATGAAAAACTGTTTTTT. Translation gives CASSKGVNEKLFF.

The V gene is TRBV30, the J gene TRBJ2-1, with TRBD2 matching over 12 bases. With 3 bases clipped from V and 9 bases from J, the junction kept 9 bases outside the gene matches. CDR3 size: 15 residues. Germline V CDR1 and CDR2: GTSNPN, SVGIG (reference sequence). The CDR3 nucleotides are TGTGCCTGGAGCAAGTGGACTAGCGGGGACTTTGAGCAGTTCTTC. Its protein product is CAWSKWTSGDFEQFF.

This chain joins TRBV29-1 and TRBJ2-3; D perhaps matches TRBD2 (5 bases). Germline V gene data show CDR1 as SQVTM and CDR2 as ANQGSEA. The CDR3 consists of 15 residues. The ends were cut back, 4 bases at V and 0 bases at J, with 14 bases in the middle. The CDR3 loop is CSVVLDGISTDTQYF. CDR3 sequence (DNA): TGCAGCGTTGTCTTGGACGGGATTAGCACAGATACGCAGTATTTT.

The CDR3 coding sequence is TGTGCCAGCAGCATCCGGGACAGGGATAATCAGCCCCAGCATTTT. Translation: CASSIRDRDNQPQHF. The V and J genes are TRBV7-9 and TRBJ1-5; TRBD1 matches at 9 bases. V gave up 5 bases and J gave up 4 bases; unmatched junction bases: 6. Per germline, CDR1 SEHNR and CDR2 FQNEAQ (reference sequence). The CDR3 runs 15 residues.